The 24 T cell receptor beta chains given below trace back to one sample, sequenced in a study of T cells in Graves' hyperthyroidism and ophthalmopathy. TCR beta CDR3 sequences were amplified from RNA transcripts. HTBI primers drove first-round RT-PCR of the TCR CDR3. TCRdb reanalysed the multiplex PCR reads using MiXCR and keeps one entry per CDR3 protein. The data contain 250,000 to 300,000 distinct CDR3 sequences, roughly 15% of them singletons. The sample consisted of blood. These receptors were taken from a woman in her thirties or forties with Graves' hyperthyroidism.

This clonotype was observed a handful of times. The chain joins TRBV10-1 to TRBJ2-4; D gene ambiguous. V was clipped by 2 bases and J by 5 bases, with 13 bases between them. CDR3 size: 15 residues. Germline lookup yields CDR1 WNHNN and CDR2 SYGVQD (reference sequence). CDR3: CASSETQEMENIQYF. Here the CDR3 DNA reads TGCGCCAGCAGTGAGACCCAGGAAATGGAAAACATTCAGTACTTC.

There are many counts of this clonotype. V gene TRBV7-8 combines with J gene TRBJ2-3, with TRBD1 matching 10 bases. The V segment lost 1 base and the J segment 3 bases; nucleotides outside the gene matches: 7. CDR3 length equals 17 residues. Germline CDR1 is SGHVS and CDR2 is FQNEAQ. The CDR3, as DNA: TGTGCCAGCAGCTTAGTTGGGACAGGGGTTTGGACAGATACGCAGTATTTT. Translated: CASSLVGTGVWTDTQYF.

This clonotype occurred many times. The chain combines TRBV6-1 with TRBJ1-2; D is uncertain. Germline lookup yields CDR1 MNHNS and CDR2 SASEGT. There are 12 residues in the CDR3. Trimming shortened V by 10 bases and J by 6 bases, and 15 bases separated the two germline ends. The CDR3 reads CAIRIGLNGYTF. In DNA form, the CDR3 reads TGTGCCATCAGAATAGGACTTAATGGCTACACCTTC.

This clonotype was seen repeatedly, ten times or more. The genes are TRBV27 and TRBJ1-2; unclear D gene. V was pared by 5 bases and J by 0 bases, with 10 bases between. The CDR3 totals 14 residues. Germline V gene data show CDR1 as MNHEY and CDR2 as SMNVEV (reference sequence). The CDR3 DNA follows: TGTGCCAGCAGTCCCCGAGACCCTAACTATGGCTACACCTTC. It codes for CASSPRDPNYGYTF.

This clonotype was counted between two and nine times. The genes are TRBV25-1 and TRBJ2-7, with unresolved D. Germline lookup yields CDR1 MGHDK and CDR2 SYGVNS. Trimming cost V 1 base and J 2 bases, with 3 bases left between them. The CDR3 totals 12 residues. For the CDR3, the DNA is TGTGCCAGCAGTGAATCAACCTACGAGCAGTACTTC. The encoded protein is CASSESTYEQYF.

About this clonotype itself: A much larger clone sits a single nucleotide away, making a read error possible. The chain couples TRBV2 to TRBJ1-2; no reliable D call. Trimming pared 6 bases from V and 4 bases from J, leaving 21 bases between. This CDR3 is built from 16 residues. In germline, CDR1 is SNHLY, CDR2 FYNNEI. The CDR3 is CASRPLRLAISYGYTF. CDR3 in DNA: TGTGCCAGCAGGCCCCTCCGTCTAGCAATTTCCTATGGCTACACCTTC.

This clonotype was observed many times. CDR3 region: CASRGTGLNTGELFF. The DNA for the CDR3 is TGTGCCAGCAGGGGGACAGGCCTGAACACCGGGGAGCTGTTTTTT. The rearrangement links TRBV6-1 to TRBJ2-2; 8 bases are shared with TRBD1. Germline loops: CDR1 MNHNS, CDR2 SASEGT. The junction had 4 bases not matched to a gene; V was cut back by 6 bases and J by 1 base. This CDR3 comprises 15 residues.

This clonotype came up a few times. The chain carries TRBV6-2 or TRBV6-3 and TRBJ2-7; the match to TRBD1 covers 7 bases. The CDR3 covers 11 residues. V was pared by 5 bases and J by 8 bases, with 3 bases of the junction left unmatched. CDR1 is MNHEY, CDR2 SVGEGT, per germline. CDR3 in DNA: TGTGCCAGCAGTCGACAGGGCAAGCAGTACTTC. It codes for CASSRQGKQYF.

This clonotype was recorded at least ten times. The chain employs TRBV28 and TRBJ1-2; D may be TRBD1 (5 bases). This CDR3 comprises 14 residues. Germline CDR1 is MDHEN and CDR2 is SYDVKM. Trimming cost V 1 base and J 8 bases, with 14 bases left between them. The CDR3 DNA reads TGTGCCAGCAGTTTATTCGGGGGAACTAACGGCTACACCTTC. Its translation is CASSLFGGTNGYTF.

The chain carries TRBV3-1 and TRBJ1-3; D is undetermined. Trimming took 4 bases from V and 1 from J, leaving 11 bases between them. The germline CDR1 and CDR2 sequences are LGHDT and YNNKEL (reference sequence). The CDR3 totals 15 residues. The CDR3 DNA reads as TGTGCCAGCAGCCCGGCAGAAAGGTCTGGAAACACCATATATTTT. Translation gives CASSPAERSGNTIYF.

CDR3 sequence: CASSEGTGNSPLHF. Here the CDR3 DNA reads TGTGCCAGCAGTGAAGGGACAGGGAATTCACCCCTCCACTTT. The gene calls are TRBV6-4 and TRBJ1-6; 9 nucleotides agree with TRBD1. Germline CDR1 and CDR2: MRHNA and SNTAGT. V shed 3 bases, J shed 7 bases, and the junction held 1 base outside the gene matches. This CDR3 is built from 14 residues.

The rearrangement joins TRBV3-1 to TRBJ1-4; TRBD1 is a possible D gene (5 bases). This CDR3 has 15 amino acids. Trimming took 4 bases from V and 8 from J, leaving 17 bases between them. The germline V gene has CDR1 LGHDT and CDR2 YNNKEL (reference sequence). The CDR3 DNA follows: TGTGCCAGCAGCCTAGGGGCCTTGGTTGGCGAAAAACTGTTTTTT. Translation gives CASSLGALVGEKLFF.

This clonotype was detected ten times or more. The J gene is TRBJ1-6, the V gene TRBV3-1; 7 bases line up with TRBD1. Trimming at V came to 1 base and at J to 14 bases, leaving 8 bases not matched to a gene. From germline, CDR1 is LGHDT and CDR2 YNNKEL (reference sequence). This CDR3 spans 14 amino acids. CDR3 amino acids: CASSQADTQGALHF. CDR3 nucleotides: TGTGCCAGCAGCCAAGCTGATACCCAGGGGGCCCTCCACTTT.

On this clonotype itself: This may come from a read error, since a much larger clone is one base off. The chain recombines TRBV9 with TRBJ2-2; TRBD2 matches 13 bases. This CDR3 comprises 18 residues. Germline CDR1 and CDR2: SGDLS and YYNGEE. The DNA of the CDR3 is TGTGCCGGCAGCGTAGCCCTCTCCGGACTAGCGGGAGCTGATCGGCTGTTTTTT. It codes for CAGSVALSGLAGADRLFF.

This clonotype was observed many times. The chain is built from TRBV6-1 and TRBJ1-2; D is perhaps TRBD1 (5 bases). V lost 5 bases, J lost 0 bases, and 10 bases lay in between. The germline gives CDR1 MNHNS, CDR2 SASEGT. The CDR3 length is 14 residues. In DNA, the CDR3 is TGTGCCAGCAGTCCCGGGACTTCTAACTATGGCTACACCTTC. It translates to CASSPGTSNYGYTF.

The V and J genes are TRBV20-1 and TRBJ2-7, with 9 bases aligning to TRBD2. CDR1 DFQATT and CDR2 SNEGSKA come from the germline V gene (reference sequence). This CDR3 comprises 13 residues. Trimming at V came to 6 bases and at J to 10 bases, leaving 13 bases not matched to a gene. CDR3 DNA: TGCAGTGCCCTGACTAGCGGATCCTATGACCAGTACTTC. Translation: CSALTSGSYDQYF.

There are many counts of this clonotype. V and J are TRBV7-8 and TRBJ2-5; 11 nucleotides agree with TRBD1. J lost 5 bases, V lost 4 bases, and 3 bases had no gene match. Germline loops: CDR1 SGHVS, CDR2 FQNEAQ. The CDR3 loop spans 14 amino acids. The DNA for the CDR3 is TGTGCCAGCAGCTCGGACAGGGGGCCTGAGACCCAGTACTTC. This translates into CASSSDRGPETQYF.

This clonotype was detected ten times or more. A much more abundant neighbour one base away suggests this may be a read error. The rearrangement uses TRBV27 and TRBJ2-1; D is perhaps TRBD1 (8 bases). CDR1 MNHEY and CDR2 SMNVEV come from the germline V gene (reference sequence). Trimming removed 2 bases at V and 9 bases at J, with 17 bases between. The CDR3 spans 15 residues. CDR3 DNA: TGTGCCAGCAGTTTAGGGCTGAACAGGGGGGGTGAGCAGTTCTTC. Translating it yields CASSLGLNRGGEQFF.

This clonotype showed up many times. The V gene is TRBV11-3, the J gene TRBJ1-6; 7 bases map to TRBD1. Germline V gene data show CDR1 as SGHNT and CDR2 as YENEEA. Trimming cost V 3 bases and J 10 bases; bases outside gene matches: 6. The CDR3 runs to 14 residues. The CDR3 here is CASSFEGAGSPLHF. In DNA, the CDR3 is TGTGCCAGCAGCTTTGAGGGGGCAGGGTCACCCCTCCACTTT.

This clonotype was counted ten times or more. The J gene is TRBJ1-2, the V gene TRBV6-1, with D perhaps matching TRBD1 (6 bases). The CDR3 spans 15 residues. CDR1 is MNHNS and CDR2 is SASEGT in the germline V gene. V was pared by 2 bases and J by 4 bases, with 14 bases between. CDR3 sequence: CASSESRQARYGYTF. The CDR3 region has the DNA TGTGCCAGCAGTGAATCTCGACAGGCTCGCTATGGCTACACCTTC.

This clonotype was found a few times. This chain links TRBV15 with TRBJ2-1; the match to TRBD2 covers 11 bases. The CDR3 runs 16 residues. The V and J ends lost 3 bases and 3 bases, in that order; junction bases with no gene match: 4. Germline V CDR1 and CDR2: LNHNV, YYDKDF (reference sequence). Here the CDR3 reads CATSRLGLAVYNEQFF. The CDR3 nucleotides are TGTGCCACCAGCAGGCTGGGACTAGCGGTCTACAATGAGCAGTTCTTC. Filled out from reference TRBV15 and TRBJ2-1, the complete variable domain reads DAMVIQNPRYQVTQFGKPVTLSCSQTLNHNVMYWYQQKSSQAPKLLFHYYDKDFNNEADTPDNFQSRRPNTSFCFLDIRSPGLGDTAMYLCATSRLGLAVYNEQFFGPGTRLTVL.

This clonotype was detected many times. The rearrangement joins TRBV7-9 to TRBJ2-3; D may correspond to TRBD1 or TRBD2 (5 bases each). CDR3 length: 15 amino acids. Germline-derived CDR1 and CDR2 are SEHNR and FQNEAQ (reference sequence). V gave up 2 bases and J gave up 2 bases, with 11 bases separating them. CDR3 sequence reads: CASSLRGVDTDTQYF. Written as DNA, the CDR3 is TGTGCCAGCAGCTTACGAGGGGTTGACACAGATACGCAGTATTTT.

A few counts support this clonotype. The rearrangement uses TRBV7-9 and TRBJ2-7, with a possible D match to TRBD2 (6 bases). Trimming took 4 bases from V and 5 from J, leaving 18 bases between them. Per germline, CDR1 SEHNR and CDR2 FQNEAQ (reference sequence). The CDR3 runs 15 residues. CDR3 sequence reads: CASSSAGTSFHEQYF. In DNA, the CDR3 is TGTGCCAGCAGCTCCGCCGGGACTTCCTTTCACGAGCAGTACTTC.

This clonotype was seen repeatedly, ten times or more. CDR3 in DNA: TGCAGTGCTAGAGATCTCCTAGCGGGCCGTAGCTCCTACGAGCAGTACTTC. It specifies CSARDLLAGRSSYEQYF. This chain joins TRBV20-1 and TRBJ2-7; 8 bases fit TRBD2. Germline V gives CDR1 DFQATT, CDR2 SNEGSKA (reference sequence). With 0 bases clipped from V and 0 bases from J, the junction kept 10 bases outside the gene matches. CDR3 size: 17 residues.